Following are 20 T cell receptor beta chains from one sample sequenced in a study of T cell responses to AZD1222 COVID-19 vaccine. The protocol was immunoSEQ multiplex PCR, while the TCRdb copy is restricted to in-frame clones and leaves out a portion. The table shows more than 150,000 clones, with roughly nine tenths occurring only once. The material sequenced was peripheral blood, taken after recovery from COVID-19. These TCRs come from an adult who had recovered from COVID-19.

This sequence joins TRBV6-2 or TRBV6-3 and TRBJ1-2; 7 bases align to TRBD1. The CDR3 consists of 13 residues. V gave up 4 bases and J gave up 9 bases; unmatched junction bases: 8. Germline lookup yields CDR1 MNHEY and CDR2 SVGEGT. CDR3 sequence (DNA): TGTGCCAGCAGTTGGGGACAGTATGTTCGCTACACCTTC. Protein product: CASSWGQYVRYTF.

The CDR3 DNA reads TGTGCCAGCAGCTTAGCAGGGGCTGGGGAGACCCAGTACTTC. It encodes CASSLAGAGETQYF. V and J are TRBV7-9 and TRBJ2-5, with D tentatively TRBD1 (5 bases). The CDR3 runs to 14 residues. V was shortened by 0 bases and J by 5 bases, with 10 bases between the two germline ends. Per the germline V gene, CDR1 is SEHNR and CDR2 is FQNEAQ (reference sequence).

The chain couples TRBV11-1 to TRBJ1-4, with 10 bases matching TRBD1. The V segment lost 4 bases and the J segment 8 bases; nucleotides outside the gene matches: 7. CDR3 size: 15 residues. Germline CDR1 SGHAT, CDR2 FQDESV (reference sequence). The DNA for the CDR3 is TGTGCCAGCAGCTCCGACGGGACAGGGGACGAAAAACTGTTTTTT. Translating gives CASSSDGTGDEKLFF.

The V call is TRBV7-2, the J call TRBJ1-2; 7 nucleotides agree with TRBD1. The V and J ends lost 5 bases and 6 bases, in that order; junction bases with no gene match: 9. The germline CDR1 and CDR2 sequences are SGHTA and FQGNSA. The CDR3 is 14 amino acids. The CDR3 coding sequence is TGTGCCAGCAGCATTGGGACAGTAAGGGATGGCTACACCTTC. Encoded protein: CASSIGTVRDGYTF.

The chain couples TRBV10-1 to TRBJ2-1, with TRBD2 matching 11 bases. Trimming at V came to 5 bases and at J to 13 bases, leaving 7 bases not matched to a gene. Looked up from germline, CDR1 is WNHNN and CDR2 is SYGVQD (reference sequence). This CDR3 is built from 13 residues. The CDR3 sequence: CASSLTSGISQFF. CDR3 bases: TGCGCCAGCAGTTTGACTAGCGGGATTTCTCAGTTCTTC.

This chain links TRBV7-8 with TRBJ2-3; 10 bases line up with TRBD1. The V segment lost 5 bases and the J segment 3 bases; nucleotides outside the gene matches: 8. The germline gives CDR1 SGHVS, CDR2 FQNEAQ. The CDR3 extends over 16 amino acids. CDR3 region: CASSNRDRGRTDTQYF. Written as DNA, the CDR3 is TGTGCCAGCAGCAACCGGGACAGGGGAAGAACAGATACGCAGTATTTT.

For the CDR3, the DNA is TGTGCCAGTAGTACCCTTGGGACAGGGTCTACGTTCAGATATGGCTACACCTTC. This gives the protein CASSTLGTGSTFRYGYTF. The chain links TRBV19 to TRBJ1-2, with TRBD1 matching over 9 bases. CDR3 length: 18 amino acids. Germline CDR1 LNHDA, CDR2 SQIVND (reference sequence). V was clipped by 4 bases and J by 5 bases; unmatched bases: 17.

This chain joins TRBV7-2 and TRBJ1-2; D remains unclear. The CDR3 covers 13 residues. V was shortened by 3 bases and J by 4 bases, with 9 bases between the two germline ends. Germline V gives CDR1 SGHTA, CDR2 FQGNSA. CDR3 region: CASSFGTAYGYTF. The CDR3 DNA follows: TGTGCCAGCAGCTTTGGAACAGCCTATGGCTACACCTTC.

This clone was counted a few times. The CDR3 region has the DNA TGTGCCAGCAGGTTCGGGGCTTCCTACGAGCAGTACTTC. It is translated as CASRFGASYEQYF. This chain connects TRBV3-1 (or the pseudogene TRBV3-2) to TRBJ2-7; TRBD1 or TRBD2 may be the D gene (5 bases each). The CDR3 spans 13 residues. Per germline, CDR1 LGHDT and CDR2 YNNKEL (reference sequence). V was clipped by 6 bases and J by 1 base, with 10 bases between them.

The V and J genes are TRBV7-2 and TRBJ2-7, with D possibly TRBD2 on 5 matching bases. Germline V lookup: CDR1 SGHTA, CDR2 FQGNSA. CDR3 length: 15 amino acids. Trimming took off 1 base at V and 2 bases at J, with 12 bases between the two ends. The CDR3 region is CASSLVLGDTYEQYF. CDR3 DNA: TGTGCCAGCAGCTTAGTATTGGGAGACACCTACGAGCAGTACTTC. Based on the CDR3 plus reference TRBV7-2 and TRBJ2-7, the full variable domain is GAGVSQSPSNKVTEKGKDVELRCDPISGHTALYWYRQSLGQGLEFLIYFQGNSAPDKSGLPSDRFSAERTGGSVSTLTIQRTQQEDSAVYLCASSLVLGDTYEQYFGPGTRLTVT.

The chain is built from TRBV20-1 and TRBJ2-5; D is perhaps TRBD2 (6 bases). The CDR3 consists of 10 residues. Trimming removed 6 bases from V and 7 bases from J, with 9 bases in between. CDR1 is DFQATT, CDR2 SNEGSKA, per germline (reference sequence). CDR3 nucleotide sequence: TGCAGTGCAGGAGGGGCGACCCAGTACTTC. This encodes CSAGGATQYF.

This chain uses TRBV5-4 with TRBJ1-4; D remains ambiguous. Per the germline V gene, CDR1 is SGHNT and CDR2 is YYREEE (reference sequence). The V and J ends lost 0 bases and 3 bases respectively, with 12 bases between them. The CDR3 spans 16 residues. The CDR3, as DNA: TGTGCCAGCAGCTTGGAGTCTAGGGTGGCTAATGAAAAACTGTTTTTT. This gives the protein CASSLESRVANEKLFF. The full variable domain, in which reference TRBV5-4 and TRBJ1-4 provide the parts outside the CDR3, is ETGVTQSPTHLIKTRGQQVTLRCSSQSGHNTVSWYQQALGQGPQFIFQYYREEENGRGNFPPRFSGLQFPNYSSELNVNALELDDSALYLCASSLESRVANEKLFFGSGTQLSVL.

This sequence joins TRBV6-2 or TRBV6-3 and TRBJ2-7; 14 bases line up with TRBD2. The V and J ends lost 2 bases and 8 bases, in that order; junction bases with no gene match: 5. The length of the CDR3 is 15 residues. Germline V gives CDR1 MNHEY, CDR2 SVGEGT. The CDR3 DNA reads TGTGCCAGCAGTTACGGGACTAGCGGGGGAGGAAAGCAGTACTTC. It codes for CASSYGTSGGGKQYF.

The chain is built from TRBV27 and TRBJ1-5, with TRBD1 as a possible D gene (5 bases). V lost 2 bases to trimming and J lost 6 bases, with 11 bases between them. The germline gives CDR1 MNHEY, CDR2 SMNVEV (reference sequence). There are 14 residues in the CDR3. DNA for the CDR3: TGTGCCAGCAGTTTAAGCCCGGGGGGTCAGCCCCAGCATTTT. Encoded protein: CASSLSPGGQPQHF.

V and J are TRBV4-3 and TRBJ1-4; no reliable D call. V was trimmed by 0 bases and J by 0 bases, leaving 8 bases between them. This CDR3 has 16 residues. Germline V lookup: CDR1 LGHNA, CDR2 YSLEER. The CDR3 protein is CASSQDLVATNEKLFF. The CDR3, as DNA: TGCGCCAGCAGCCAAGATCTCGTTGCAACTAATGAAAAACTGTTTTTT.

This CDR3 is CASSLVGGRFAGELFF. CDR3 DNA sequence: TGTGCCAGCAGTTTAGTGGGCGGGAGGTTCGCCGGGGAGCTGTTTTTT. The rearrangement joins TRBV27 to TRBJ2-2; TRBD2 matches at 8 bases. This CDR3 region has 16 residues. Germline lookup yields CDR1 MNHEY and CDR2 SMNVEV (reference sequence). Germline trimming cut 2 bases from V and 6 bases from J; bases unmatched to any gene: 8.

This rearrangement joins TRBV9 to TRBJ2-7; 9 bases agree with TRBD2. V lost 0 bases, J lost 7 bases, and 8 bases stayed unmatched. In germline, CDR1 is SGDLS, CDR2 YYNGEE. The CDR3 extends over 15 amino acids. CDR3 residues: CASSVVAGGPGEQYF. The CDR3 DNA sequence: TGTGCCAGCAGCGTAGTTGCGGGAGGGCCGGGGGAGCAGTACTTC.

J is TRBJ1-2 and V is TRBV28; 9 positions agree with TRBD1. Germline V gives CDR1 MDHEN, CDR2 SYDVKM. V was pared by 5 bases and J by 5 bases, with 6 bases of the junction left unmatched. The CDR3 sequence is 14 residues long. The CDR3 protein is CASSTGGGDYGYTF. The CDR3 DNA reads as TGTGCCAGCAGTACAGGGGGCGGGGATTATGGCTACACCTTC.

The CDR3 sequence: CASSGDRSGNTIYF. The CDR3 coding sequence is TGTGCCAGCAGCGGGGACAGATCTGGAAACACCATATATTTT. The chain carries TRBV7-2 and TRBJ1-3, with 7 nucleotides matching TRBD1. The germline gives CDR1 SGHTA, CDR2 FQGNSA. CDR3 length: 14 residues. V lost 5 bases and J lost 1; bases outside the gene matches: 2.

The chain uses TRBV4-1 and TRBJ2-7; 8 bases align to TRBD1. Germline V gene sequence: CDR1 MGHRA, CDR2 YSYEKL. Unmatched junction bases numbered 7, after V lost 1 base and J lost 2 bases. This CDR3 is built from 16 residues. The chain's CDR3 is CASSQASDRVTYEQYF. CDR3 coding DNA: TGCGCCAGCAGCCAAGCCTCGGACAGGGTGACCTACGAGCAGTACTTC.